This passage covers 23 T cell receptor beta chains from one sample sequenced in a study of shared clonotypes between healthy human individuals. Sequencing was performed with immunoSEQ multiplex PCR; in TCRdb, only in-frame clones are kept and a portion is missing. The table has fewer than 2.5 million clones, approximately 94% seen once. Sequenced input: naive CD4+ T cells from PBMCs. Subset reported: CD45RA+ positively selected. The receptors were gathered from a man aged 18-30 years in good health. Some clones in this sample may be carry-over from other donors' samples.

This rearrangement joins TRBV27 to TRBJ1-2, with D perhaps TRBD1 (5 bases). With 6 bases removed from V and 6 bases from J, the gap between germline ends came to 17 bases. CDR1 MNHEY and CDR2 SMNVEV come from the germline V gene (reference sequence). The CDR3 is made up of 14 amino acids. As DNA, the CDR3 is TGTGCCAGCAGCCGAAAACCGGGGCAGAATGGCTACACCTTC. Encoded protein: CASSRKPGQNGYTF.

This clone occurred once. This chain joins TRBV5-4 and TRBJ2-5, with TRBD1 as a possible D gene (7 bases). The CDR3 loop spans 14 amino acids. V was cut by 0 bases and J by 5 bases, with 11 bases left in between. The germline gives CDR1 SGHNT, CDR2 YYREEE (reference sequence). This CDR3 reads CASSLVQGRETQYF. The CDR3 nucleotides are TGTGCCAGCAGCTTGGTACAGGGGAGGGAGACCCAGTACTTC.

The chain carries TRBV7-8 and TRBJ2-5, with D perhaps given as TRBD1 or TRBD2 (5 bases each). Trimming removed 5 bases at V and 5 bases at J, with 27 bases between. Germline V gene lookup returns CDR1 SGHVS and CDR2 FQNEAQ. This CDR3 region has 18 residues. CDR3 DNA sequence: TGTGCCAGCAGCCTGTCCCCGGCCGGGACCCGCCCCCGGGAGACCCAGTACTTC. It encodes CASSLSPAGTRPRETQYF.

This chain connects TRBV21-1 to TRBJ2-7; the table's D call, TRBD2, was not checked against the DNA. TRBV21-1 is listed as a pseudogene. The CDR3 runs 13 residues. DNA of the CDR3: TGTGCCAGCACTCTTCGGGGTAACTACGAGCAGTACTTC. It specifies CASTLRGNYEQYF.

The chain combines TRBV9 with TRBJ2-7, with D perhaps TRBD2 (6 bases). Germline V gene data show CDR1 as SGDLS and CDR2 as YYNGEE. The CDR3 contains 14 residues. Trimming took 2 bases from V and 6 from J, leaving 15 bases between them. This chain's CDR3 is CASSVAGYFSEQYF. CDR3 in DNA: TGTGCCAGCAGCGTTGCGGGATACTTCTCCGAGCAGTACTTC.

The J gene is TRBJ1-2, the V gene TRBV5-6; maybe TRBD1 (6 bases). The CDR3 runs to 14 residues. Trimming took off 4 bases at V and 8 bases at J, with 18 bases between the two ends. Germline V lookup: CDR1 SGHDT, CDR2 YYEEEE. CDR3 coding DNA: TGTGCCAGCAGCCTAAACCGGGACATCGGAGGCTACACCTTC. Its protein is CASSLNRDIGGYTF.

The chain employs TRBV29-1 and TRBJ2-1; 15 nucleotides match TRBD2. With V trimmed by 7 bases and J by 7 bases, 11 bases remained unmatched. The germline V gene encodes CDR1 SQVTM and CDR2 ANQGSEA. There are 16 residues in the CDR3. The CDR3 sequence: CSAKGLAGGLGNEQFF. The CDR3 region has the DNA TGCAGCGCTAAAGGACTAGCGGGAGGGTTGGGGAATGAGCAGTTCTTC.

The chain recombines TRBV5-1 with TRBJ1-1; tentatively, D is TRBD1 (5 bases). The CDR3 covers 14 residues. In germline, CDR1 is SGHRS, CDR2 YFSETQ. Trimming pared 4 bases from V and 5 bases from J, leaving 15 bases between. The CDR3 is CASSQGVQGTEAFF. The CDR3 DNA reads TGCGCCAGCAGCCAAGGGGTGCAGGGTACTGAAGCTTTCTTT.

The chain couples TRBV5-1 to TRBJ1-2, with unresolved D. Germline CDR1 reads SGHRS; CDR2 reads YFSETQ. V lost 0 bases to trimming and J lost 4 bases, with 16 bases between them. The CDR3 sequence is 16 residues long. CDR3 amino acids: CASSLAGQSMSYGYTF. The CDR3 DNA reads TGCGCCAGCAGCTTGGCCGGGCAGTCCATGAGCTATGGCTACACCTTC. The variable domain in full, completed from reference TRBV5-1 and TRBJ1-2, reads KAGVTQTPRYLIKTRGQQVTLSCSPISGHRSVSWYQQTPGQGLQFLFEYFSETQRNKGNFPGRFSGRQFSNSRSEMNVSTLELGDSALYLCASSLAGQSMSYGYTFGSGTRLTVV.

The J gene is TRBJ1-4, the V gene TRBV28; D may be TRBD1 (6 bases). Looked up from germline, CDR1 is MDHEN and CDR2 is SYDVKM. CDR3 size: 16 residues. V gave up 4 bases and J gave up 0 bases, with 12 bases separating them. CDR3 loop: CASSSREGATNEKLFF. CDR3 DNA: TGTGCCAGCAGTTCCAGGGAGGGGGCAACTAATGAAAAACTGTTTTTT. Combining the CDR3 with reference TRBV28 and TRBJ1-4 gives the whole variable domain DVKVTQSSRYLVKRTGEKVFLECVQDMDHENMFWYRQDPGLGLRLIYFSYDVKMKEKGDIPEGYSVSREKKERFSLILESASTNQTSMYLCASSSREGATNEKLFFGSGTQLSVL.

The CDR3 bases are TGTGCCAGTAAAGACAGATCGAGGAGCTCCTACAATGAGCAGTTCTTC. Its protein is CASKDRSRSSYNEQFF. The rearrangement links TRBV19 to TRBJ2-1; D might be TRBD1 (5 bases). CDR1 and CDR2 (germline): LNHDA, SQIVND (reference sequence). The CDR3 runs 16 residues. The V end lost 7 bases, the J end lost 0 bases, and 16 bases lay between the germline ends.

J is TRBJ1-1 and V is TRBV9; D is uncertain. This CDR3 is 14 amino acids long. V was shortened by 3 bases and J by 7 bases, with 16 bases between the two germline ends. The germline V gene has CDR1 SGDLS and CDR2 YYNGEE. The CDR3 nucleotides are TGTGCCAGCAGCGCCCGACCGTCGACGCATGAAGCTTTCTTT. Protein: CASSARPSTHEAFF.

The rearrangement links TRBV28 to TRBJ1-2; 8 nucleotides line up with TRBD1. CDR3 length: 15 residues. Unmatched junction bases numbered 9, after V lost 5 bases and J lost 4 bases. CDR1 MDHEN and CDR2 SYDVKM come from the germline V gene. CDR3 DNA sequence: TGTGCCAGCAGTCCCCCGGGACAGGCCTTCTATGGCTACACCTTC. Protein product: CASSPPGQAFYGYTF.

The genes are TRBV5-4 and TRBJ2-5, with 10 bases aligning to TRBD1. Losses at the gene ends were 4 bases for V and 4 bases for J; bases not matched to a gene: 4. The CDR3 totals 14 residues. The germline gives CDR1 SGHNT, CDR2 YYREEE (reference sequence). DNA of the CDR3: TGTGCCAGCAGCGCGGGACAGGGGAGAGAGACCCAGTACTTC. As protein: CASSAGQGRETQYF.

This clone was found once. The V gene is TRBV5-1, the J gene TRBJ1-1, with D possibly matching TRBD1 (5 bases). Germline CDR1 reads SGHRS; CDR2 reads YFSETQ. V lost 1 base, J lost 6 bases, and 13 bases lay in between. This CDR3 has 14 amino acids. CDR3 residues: CASSLQAGSPEAFF. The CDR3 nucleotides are TGCGCCAGCAGCTTGCAGGCAGGGTCCCCTGAAGCTTTCTTT.

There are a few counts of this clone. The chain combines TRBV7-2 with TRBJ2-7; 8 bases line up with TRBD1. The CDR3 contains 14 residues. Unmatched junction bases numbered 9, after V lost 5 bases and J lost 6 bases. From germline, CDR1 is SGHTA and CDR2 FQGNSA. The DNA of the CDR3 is TGTGCCAGCAGCGCCGCCAGGGGGCTAGGCGAGCAGTACTTC. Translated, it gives CASSAARGLGEQYF.

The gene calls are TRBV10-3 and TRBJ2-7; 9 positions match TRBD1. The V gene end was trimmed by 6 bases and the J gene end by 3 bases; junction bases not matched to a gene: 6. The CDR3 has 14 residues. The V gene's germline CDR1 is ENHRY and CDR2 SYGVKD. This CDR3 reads CAIRVPGQGYEQYF. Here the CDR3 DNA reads TGTGCCATCAGAGTCCCGGGACAGGGCTACGAGCAGTACTTC.

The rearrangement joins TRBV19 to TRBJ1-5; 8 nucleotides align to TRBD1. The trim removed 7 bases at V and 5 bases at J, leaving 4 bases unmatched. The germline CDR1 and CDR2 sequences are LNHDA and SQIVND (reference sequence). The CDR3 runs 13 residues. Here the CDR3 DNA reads TGTGCCAGTATCGCGACAGGGGATCAGCCCCAGCATTTT. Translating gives CASIATGDQPQHF.

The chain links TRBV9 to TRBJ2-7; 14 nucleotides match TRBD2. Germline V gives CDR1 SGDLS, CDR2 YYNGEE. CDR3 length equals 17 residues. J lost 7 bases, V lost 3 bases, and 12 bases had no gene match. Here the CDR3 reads CASSASPTSGRAGEQYF. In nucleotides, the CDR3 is TGTGCCAGCAGCGCTAGCCCGACTAGCGGGAGGGCTGGAGAGCAGTACTTC.

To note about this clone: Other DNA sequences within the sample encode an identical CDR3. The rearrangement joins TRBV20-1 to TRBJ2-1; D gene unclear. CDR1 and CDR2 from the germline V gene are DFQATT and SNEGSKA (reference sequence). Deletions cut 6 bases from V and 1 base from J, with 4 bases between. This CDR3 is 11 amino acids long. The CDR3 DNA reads TGCAGTGCCTCATCCTACAATGAGCAGTTCTTC. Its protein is CSASSYNEQFF.

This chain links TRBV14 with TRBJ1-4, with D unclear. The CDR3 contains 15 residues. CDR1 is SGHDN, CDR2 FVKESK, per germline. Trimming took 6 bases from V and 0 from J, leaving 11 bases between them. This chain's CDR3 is CASSPIGSTNEKLFF. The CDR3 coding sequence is TGTGCCAGCAGTCCCATCGGGTCAACTAATGAAAAACTGTTTTTT.

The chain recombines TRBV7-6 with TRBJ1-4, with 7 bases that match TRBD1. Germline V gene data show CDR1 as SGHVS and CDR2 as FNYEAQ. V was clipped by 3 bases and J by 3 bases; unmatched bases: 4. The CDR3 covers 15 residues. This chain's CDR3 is CASSFWTGSNEKLFF. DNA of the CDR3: TGTGCCAGCAGCTTTTGGACAGGTTCTAATGAAAAACTGTTTTTT.

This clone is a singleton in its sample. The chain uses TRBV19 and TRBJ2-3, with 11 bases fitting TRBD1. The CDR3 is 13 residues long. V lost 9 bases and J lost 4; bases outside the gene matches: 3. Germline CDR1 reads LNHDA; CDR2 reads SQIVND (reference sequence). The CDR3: CASGTGGADTQYF. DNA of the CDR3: TGTGCCAGCGGGACAGGGGGAGCAGATACGCAGTATTTT.